The next 13 T cell receptor beta chains were all read from a single sample in a study of T cell responses to AZD1222 COVID-19 vaccine. Using immunoSEQ multiplex PCR, the repertoire was profiled, and TCRdb retains in-frame clones only, with some absent. The sample includes about 83,000 clones, 70% to 90% of them seen just once. Material: peripheral blood, obtained 28 days after the second AZD1222 dose. These receptor sequences come from an adult who received the AZD1222 COVID-19 vaccine.

The rearrangement uses TRBV5-4 and TRBJ1-5, with D tentatively TRBD1 (6 bases). Germline V CDR1 and CDR2: SGHNT, YYREEE (reference sequence). The CDR3 consists of 14 residues. The V gene lost 2 bases and the J gene lost 1 base, with 7 bases spanning the gap. CDR3 residues: CASSFQGSNQPQHF. CDR3 sequence (DNA): TGTGCCAGCAGCTTTCAGGGGAGCAATCAGCCCCAGCATTTT.

J is TRBJ1-1 and V is TRBV9; TRBD1 might be the D (5 bases). Germline CDR1 and CDR2: SGDLS and YYNGEE. Trimming cost V 0 bases and J 0 bases, with 9 bases left between them. The CDR3 totals 15 residues. CDR3 residues: CASSVDPRVNTEAFF. The CDR3 nucleotides are TGTGCCAGCAGCGTAGACCCCAGGGTGAACACTGAAGCTTTCTTT.

V is TRBV5-1 and J is TRBJ1-1; D is uncertain. Germline V gives CDR1 SGHRS, CDR2 YFSETQ. CDR3 length equals 14 residues. The germline V and J ends were trimmed by 4 bases and 0 bases, with 10 bases remaining between them. The CDR3 is CASSPGAMNTEAFF. CDR3 in DNA: TGCGCCAGCAGCCCGGGTGCGATGAACACTGAAGCTTTCTTT.

V gene TRBV27 combines with J gene TRBJ2-7; D gene unclear. Trimming removed 2 bases from V and 0 bases from J, with 5 bases in between. Per germline, CDR1 MNHEY and CDR2 SMNVEV (reference sequence). The length of the CDR3 is 13 residues. In nucleotides, the CDR3 is TGTGCCAGCAGTTTAGCGGCCTCCTACGAGCAGTACTTC. This encodes CASSLAASYEQYF.

The chain carries TRBV5-1 and TRBJ2-7; D is ambiguous. Germline V lookup: CDR1 SGHRS, CDR2 YFSETQ. Deletions cut 0 bases from V and 0 bases from J, with 4 bases between. This CDR3 has 13 amino acids. The CDR3 region is CASSLGNSYEQYF. The DNA for the CDR3 is TGCGCCAGCAGCTTGGGGAACTCCTACGAGCAGTACTTC.

The chain joins TRBV19 to TRBJ2-1; TRBD1 agrees at 9 bases. CDR1 LNHDA and CDR2 SQIVND come from the germline V gene (reference sequence). The CDR3 loop spans 15 amino acids. V was pared by 5 bases and J by 4 bases, with 6 bases of the junction left unmatched. CDR3 region: CASSPRQGGYNEQFF. The CDR3 nucleotides are TGTGCCAGTAGTCCCAGACAGGGGGGTTACAATGAGCAGTTCTTC. The variable domain in full, completed from reference TRBV19 and TRBJ2-1, reads DGGITQSPKYLFRKEGQNVTLSCEQNLNHDAMYWYRQDPGQGLRLIYYSQIVNDFQKGDIAEGYSVSREKKESFPLTVTSAQKNPTAFYLCASSPRQGGYNEQFFGPGTRLTVL.

This clone was observed a few times. The rearrangement uses TRBV6-5 and TRBJ1-1; D perhaps matches TRBD1 (5 bases). Germline CDR1 MNHEY, CDR2 SVGAGI. V dropped 0 bases and J dropped 5 bases, with 16 bases sitting between them. The CDR3 is 16 amino acids. The CDR3 loop is CASSYSPQGERTEAFF. CDR3 coding DNA: TGTGCCAGCAGTTACTCACCTCAGGGTGAGAGGACTGAAGCTTTCTTT.

The chain couples TRBV28 to TRBJ1-1; 7 bases are a match to TRBD1. V was pared by 5 bases and J by 5 bases, with 8 bases of the junction left unmatched. The CDR3 runs 14 residues. Germline V gene sequence: CDR1 MDHEN, CDR2 SYDVKM. The CDR3 sequence is CASSSTGVGTEAFF. Written as DNA, the CDR3 is TGTGCCAGCAGTAGTACAGGGGTTGGGACTGAAGCTTTCTTT.

The rearrangement uses TRBV18 and TRBJ1-1, with 11 bases that match TRBD1. V trimming: 4 bases; J trimming: 3 bases; junction bases outside the gene matches: 1. The V gene's germline CDR1 is KGHSH and CDR2 LQKENI. The CDR3 covers 14 residues. In nucleotides, the CDR3 is TGTGCCAGCTCACTGGGACAGGGGGACACTGAAGCTTTCTTT. Amino acids: CASSLGQGDTEAFF.

J is TRBJ2-7 and V is TRBV7-8; D not resolved. This CDR3 is 14 amino acids long. The germline V gene encodes CDR1 SGHVS and CDR2 FQNEAQ. Trimming pared 2 bases from V and 1 base from J, leaving 9 bases between. The CDR3 is CASSLISESYEQYF. CDR3 DNA sequence: TGTGCCAGCAGCTTAATCAGCGAATCCTACGAGCAGTACTTC.

The V gene is TRBV27, the J gene TRBJ1-2; 7 bases align to TRBD1. Trimming removed 3 bases from V and 8 bases from J; junction bases left unmatched: 12. In germline, CDR1 is MNHEY, CDR2 SMNVEV (reference sequence). This CDR3 is built from 15 residues. The CDR3 loop is CASSFSSGTVRGYTF. As DNA, the CDR3 is TGTGCCAGCAGTTTCTCCTCTGGGACAGTTCGAGGCTACACCTTC.

This clone appeared a few times. The V and J genes are TRBV3-1 (or the pseudogene TRBV3-2) and TRBJ2-2; maybe TRBD2 (5 bases). In germline, CDR1 is LGHDT, CDR2 YNNKEL (reference sequence). The CDR3 is 12 amino acids. Trimming cost V 8 bases and J 3 bases, with 7 bases left between them. CDR3 sequence (DNA): TGTGCCAGCTGGGGAGACACCGGGGAGCTGTTTTTT. Its translation: CASWGDTGELFF.

The CDR3 loop is CAWSASGDQPQHF. CDR3 DNA: TGTGCCTGGAGTGCATCAGGGGATCAGCCCCAGCATTTT. This chain joins TRBV30 and TRBJ1-5, with D possibly matching TRBD1 (6 bases). V dropped 1 base and J dropped 5 bases, with 9 bases sitting between them. From germline, CDR1 is GTSNPN and CDR2 SVGIG (reference sequence). This CDR3 has 13 amino acids.